The rows below give T cell receptor beta chains drawn from one sample of a study of early T cells in non-severe SARS-CoV-2 infection. TCRdb re-called the 5' RACE reads with MiXCR, one entry per CDR3 protein. The sample records 81,000 or so distinct CDR3 sequences, 12% being singletons. Sample: whole blood. The receptors come from an adult who was a healthcare worker with PCR-confirmed SARS-CoV-2 infection or an uninfected control (not recorded which). The CDR3 runs from the conserved cysteine through the conserved F or W.

>TRBV29-1|TRBJ1-3
CSVVQGPSGNTLYF
>TRBV6-1|TRBJ2-5
CASSELGETQYF
>TRBV20-1|TRBJ2-2
CSAREGIRGDTGELFF
>TRBV7-3|TRBJ2-2
CASSLTGVGRVNTGELFF
>TRBV10-3|TRBJ2-3
CAISESGGAGTDTQYF
>TRBV7-9|TRBJ2-7
CASSLANFLAGGSHYEQYF
>TRBV20-1|TRBJ1-1
CSARDYRESLGTEAFF
>TRBV6-1|TRBJ2-1
CASSQQTGLEEQFF
>TRBV6-5|TRBJ2-7
CASSLGLAGYYEQYF
>TRBV12-5|TRBJ2-1
CASALWVENEQFF
>TRBV20-1|TRBJ2-3
CSAFQGGTDTQYF
>TRBV20-1|TRBJ2-1
CSARERYNEQFF
>TRBV20-1|TRBJ2-3
CSVPTSGGGTDTQYF
>TRBV5-1|TRBJ1-1
CASRWQGADGTEAFF
>TRBV28|TRBJ1-5
CASSFGRHARPQPQHF
>TRBV14|TRBJ2-2
CASSQAIAGELFF
>TRBV29-1|TRBJ2-7
CSVPGTGKYEQYF
>TRBV28|TRBJ1-2
CASSGSVLNYGYTF
>TRBV18|TRBJ2-5
CASSPLQETQYF
>TRBV11-3|TRBJ2-3
CASSFGGGMGTDTQYF
>TRBV29-1|TRBJ2-1
CSVGQGIYNEQFF
>TRBV7-7|TRBJ2-1
CASSLAEASYNEQFF
>TRBV7-9|TRBJ1-1
CASSQPWGTELGAEAFF
>TRBV6-1|TRBJ2-5
CASSLAPDSQETQYF
>TRBV5-6|TRBJ2-3
CASSLVTALTPDTQYF
>TRBV29-1|TRBJ1-1
CSVLYFGTEAFF
>TRBV20-1|TRBJ2-2
CSAGIPGLDHGELFF
>TRBV5-4|TRBJ2-1
CASSLSVAATYNEQFF
>TRBV29-1|TRBJ2-3
CSVVRSGGTDTQYF
>TRBV5-1|TRBJ1-3
CASSLRGDRSGNTIYF
>TRBV4-1|TRBJ2-1
CASSQVPSTASYNEQFF
>TRBV19|TRBJ2-1
CASSIVGGPYNEQFF
>TRBV21-1|TRBJ1-1
CASSVRDLREAFF
>TRBV21-1|TRBJ1-2
CASSKITGCDGYTF
>TRBV5-5|TRBJ2-3
CASRLAGADTQYF
>TRBV18|TRBJ2-3
CASRDRGTDTQYF
>TRBV5-8|TRBJ2-7
CASSAWDRIDEQYF
>TRBV6-2/TRBV6-3|TRBJ1-2
CASSQNYGYTF
>TRBV7-2|TRBJ2-5
CASSLDGTAVETQYF
>TRBV2|TRBJ2-2
CASTGTSGHTGELFF
>TRBV5-1|TRBJ1-2
CASSPRTGYGYTF
>TRBV7-9|TRBJ1-5
CASSPVEGKNQPQHF
>TRBV7-9|TRBJ2-7
CASRLPPGEQYF
>TRBV7-3|TRBJ2-5
CASSLGGRRETQYF
>TRBV5-1|TRBJ2-5
CASSLTYQETQYF
>TRBV28|TRBJ1-4
CASSLAATNEKLFF
>TRBV28|TRBJ1-5
CASSDTGPLGQPQHF
>TRBV3-1|TRBJ2-2
CASSQRATGGARVYTGELFF
>TRBV29-1|TRBJ1-4
CSVAEQGAGEKLFF
>TRBV18|TRBJ1-1
CASSLDRDTEAFF
>TRBV29-1|TRBJ1-3
CSVEVWGGPRSSGNTIYF